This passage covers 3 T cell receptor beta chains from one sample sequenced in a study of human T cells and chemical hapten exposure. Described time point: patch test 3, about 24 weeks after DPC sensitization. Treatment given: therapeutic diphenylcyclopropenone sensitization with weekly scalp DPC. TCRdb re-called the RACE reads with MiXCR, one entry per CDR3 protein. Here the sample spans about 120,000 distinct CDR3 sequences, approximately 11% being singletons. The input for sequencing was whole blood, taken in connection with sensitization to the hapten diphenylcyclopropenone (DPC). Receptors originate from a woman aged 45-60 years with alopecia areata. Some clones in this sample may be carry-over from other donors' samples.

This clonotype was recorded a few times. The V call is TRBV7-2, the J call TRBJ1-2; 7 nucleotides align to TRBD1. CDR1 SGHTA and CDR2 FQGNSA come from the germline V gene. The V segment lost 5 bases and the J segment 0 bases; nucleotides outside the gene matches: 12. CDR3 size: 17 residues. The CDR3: CASSQNGATGTNYGYTF. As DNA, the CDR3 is TGTGCCAGCAGCCAAAACGGGGCGACAGGGACTAACTATGGCTACACCTTC.

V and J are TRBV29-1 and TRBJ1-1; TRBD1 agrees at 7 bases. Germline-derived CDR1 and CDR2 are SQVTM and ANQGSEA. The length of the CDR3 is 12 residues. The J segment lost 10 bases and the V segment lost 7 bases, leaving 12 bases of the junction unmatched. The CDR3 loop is CSGATGSVSAFF. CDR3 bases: TGCAGCGGAGCGACAGGGTCGGTTTCAGCTTTCTTT.

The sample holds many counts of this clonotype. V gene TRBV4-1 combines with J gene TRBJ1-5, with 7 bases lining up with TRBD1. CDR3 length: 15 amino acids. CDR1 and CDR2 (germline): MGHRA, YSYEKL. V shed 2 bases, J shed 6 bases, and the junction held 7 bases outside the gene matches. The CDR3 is CASSQNQGVSQPQHF. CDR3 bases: TGCGCCAGCAGCCAAAATCAGGGGGTGAGTCAGCCCCAGCATTTT.